These 9 T cell receptor beta chains were all obtained from the same sample, sequenced in a study of control samples from healthy donors and cancer patients. The table came from immunoSEQ multiplex PCR; TCRdb's copy has only in-frame clones and leaves some out. There are tens of thousands of clones in the sample; 85% to 95% occur only once, and roughly 20% lies in the top ten. The specimen sequenced was PBMCs. These receptors all stem from a woman aged 35 to 49 with head and neck cancer.

The chain couples TRBV11-2 to TRBJ2-7; no clear D gene. Between the trimmed V and J ends, which lost 2 bases and 5 bases, there was a span of 19 bases. The CDR3 totals 16 residues. The germline V gene encodes CDR1 SGHAT and CDR2 FQNNGV. The CDR3 region has the DNA TGTGCCAGCAGCTTAATCCCTAGGAGCTGGATTGACGAGCAGTACTTC. It is translated as CASSLIPRSWIDEQYF.

V gene TRBV18 combines with J gene TRBJ1-2; 7 bases align to TRBD1. V was pared by 4 bases and J by 5 bases, with 7 bases of the junction left unmatched. Germline CDR1 reads KGHSH; CDR2 reads LQKENI. The CDR3 is 14 residues long. CDR3 residues: CASSLGDRRYGYTF. The CDR3, as DNA: TGTGCCAGCTCACTGGGGGACAGACGGTATGGCTACACCTTC.

The chain joins TRBV14 to TRBJ1-1; a weak D match, TRBD1 (6 bases). CDR1 SGHDN and CDR2 FVKESK come from the germline V gene. V lost 5 bases to trimming and J lost 12 bases, with 16 bases between them. This CDR3 contains 12 residues. The CDR3 protein is CASSKQGVLTFF. DNA of the CDR3: TGTGCCAGCAGCAAACAGGGAGTGTTGACTTTCTTT.

J is TRBJ1-6 and V is TRBV3-1 (or the pseudogene TRBV3-2); D gene ambiguous. The V end lost 1 base, the J end lost 9 bases, and 7 bases lay between the germline ends. Germline CDR1 is LGHDT and CDR2 is YNNKEL (reference sequence). The CDR3 runs to 13 residues. The CDR3 spells CASSQATRSPLHF. CDR3 DNA sequence: TGTGCCAGCAGCCAAGCCACCCGTTCACCCCTCCACTTT.

This sequence joins TRBV28 and TRBJ1-2; D gene ambiguous. The CDR3 spans 13 residues. Germline V lookup: CDR1 MDHEN, CDR2 SYDVKM. V was cut by 4 bases and J by 6 bases, with 12 bases left in between. Here the CDR3 reads CASSSAGSNGYTF. The CDR3 DNA reads as TGTGCCAGCAGTTCGGCCGGGAGTAATGGCTACACCTTC.

The chain is built from TRBV14 and TRBJ2-1; D not resolved. CDR1 and CDR2 from the germline V gene are SGHDN and FVKESK. Trimming shortened V by 6 bases and J by 9 bases, and 18 bases separated the two germline ends. This CDR3 has 14 amino acids. The CDR3 reads CASSLTGLVSEQFF. The CDR3 region has the DNA TGTGCCAGCAGTCTTACCGGTTTGGTCAGTGAGCAGTTCTTC.

This chain joins TRBV4-1 and TRBJ2-2; D is uncertain. CDR3 length: 16 residues. The ends were cut back, 4 bases at V and 1 base at J, with 13 bases in the middle. Germline CDR1 is MGHRA and CDR2 is YSYEKL. CDR3 loop: CASSPSQLQNTGELFF. The CDR3 DNA is TGCGCCAGCAGCCCTTCCCAGCTTCAGAACACCGGGGAGCTGTTTTTT.

The chain couples TRBV5-4 to TRBJ1-1; perhaps TRBD1 as D (5 bases). In germline, CDR1 is SGHNT, CDR2 YYREEE (reference sequence). The germline V and J ends were trimmed by 0 bases and 5 bases, with 20 bases remaining between them. This CDR3 is 17 amino acids long. CDR3 DNA sequence: TGTGCCAGCAGCTTGGAAGTCCCCAGGGCCTCGGGGACTGAAGCTTTCTTT. As protein: CASSLEVPRASGTEAFF.

This chain joins TRBV5-4 and TRBJ2-7; D gene ambiguous. Germline lookup yields CDR1 SGHNT and CDR2 YYREEE (reference sequence). Trimming removed 4 bases at V and 4 bases at J, with 12 bases between. This CDR3 has 13 residues. The CDR3 coding sequence is TGTGCCAGCAGCCCTGGAATACGTTACGAGCAGTACTTC. Protein sequence: CASSPGIRYEQYF.